One and the same sample provided the 20 T cell receptor beta chains below, sequenced in a study of T cells in localized non-small cell lung cancer. The table came from immunoSEQ multiplex PCR; TCRdb's copy has only in-frame clones and leaves some out. The table includes some 39,000 clones, 70% to 90% detected once. The source material was peripheral blood mononuclear cells, sampled before any cancer treatment. These TCRs come from a male donor older than 55 with stage II lung adenocarcinoma.

The chain joins TRBV7-9 to TRBJ2-5; TRBD1 or TRBD2 may be the D gene (5 bases each). Between the trimmed V and J ends, which lost 5 bases and 5 bases, there was a span of 12 bases. The CDR3 runs 13 residues. The germline V gene has CDR1 SEHNR and CDR2 FQNEAQ (reference sequence). The CDR3 region has the DNA TGTGCCAGCAGCAGGCGACGGGGCGAGACCCAGTACTTC. Its protein is CASSRRRGETQYF.

The chain links TRBV7-2 to TRBJ2-5; 12 nucleotides agree with TRBD2. Trimming took 10 bases from V and 1 from J; bases not matched to a gene: 4. The CDR3 is made up of 14 amino acids. Germline loops: CDR1 SGHTA, CDR2 FQGNSA. Written as DNA, the CDR3 is TGTGCCACAGGACTAGCGGGATCCCAAGAGACCCAGTACTTC. Its protein product is CATGLAGSQETQYF.

V gene TRBV5-4 combines with J gene TRBJ2-1; 8 bases line up with TRBD2. J lost 1 base, V lost 3 bases, and 15 bases had no gene match. The CDR3 has 19 residues. CDR1 and CDR2 (germline): SGHNT, YYREEE (reference sequence). CDR3 nucleotides: TGTGCCAGCAGCTCAGGACTAGCCCAAGGAGCGGGTTCCTACAATGAGCAGTTCTTC. Its translation is CASSSGLAQGAGSYNEQFF.

The chain couples TRBV15 to TRBJ2-7; TRBD2 matches 9 bases. The CDR3 is made up of 15 amino acids. CDR1 is LNHNV and CDR2 is YYDKDF in the germline V gene (reference sequence). J was trimmed by 4 bases and V by 1 base; bases with no gene match: 5. CDR3 in DNA: TGTGCCACCAGCAGAGCGATTAGCGGGGGATACGAGCAGTACTTC. Translated, it gives CATSRAISGGYEQYF. The whole variable domain, remainder taken from reference TRBV15 and TRBJ2-7, is DAMVIQNPRYQVTQFGKPVTLSCSQTLNHNVMYWYQQKSSQAPKLLFHYYDKDFNNEADTPDNFQSRRPNTSFCFLDIRSPGLGDTAMYLCATSRAISGGYEQYFGPGTRLTVT.

This clone came up a few times. This chain joins TRBV7-9 and TRBJ2-1; D not certain. The V end lost 6 bases, the J end lost 6 bases, and 18 bases lay between the germline ends. This CDR3 is built from 15 residues. The germline CDR1 and CDR2 sequences are SEHNR and FQNEAQ (reference sequence). In DNA form, the CDR3 reads TGTGCCAGCAGGCCAGTGAGAAGTAAACCCAATGAGCAGTTCTTC. Translated: CASRPVRSKPNEQFF.

This clone has more than one count but fewer than ten. The chain employs TRBV6-5 and TRBJ2-5, with D perhaps matching TRBD1 or TRBD2 (5 bases each). With 1 base removed from V and 4 bases from J, the gap between germline ends came to 16 bases. The CDR3 runs 16 residues. Germline-derived CDR1 and CDR2 are MNHEY and SVGAGI. CDR3 in amino acids: CASSYFGKGRGETQYF. The CDR3 bases are TGTGCCAGCAGTTACTTCGGGAAGGGACGTGGAGAGACCCAGTACTTC.

This sequence joins TRBV28 and TRBJ1-2; 11 bases are a match to TRBD1. The CDR3 spans 16 residues. Trimming took 4 bases from V and 4 from J; bases not matched to a gene: 8. From germline, CDR1 is MDHEN and CDR2 SYDVKM. In DNA form, the CDR3 reads TGTGCCAGCAGTTCCCCGGGACAGGGGGTGACCTATGGCTACACCTTC. Protein sequence: CASSSPGQGVTYGYTF.

This chain links TRBV20-1 with TRBJ2-1, with D uncertain. This CDR3 region has 11 residues. Germline V gives CDR1 DFQATT, CDR2 SNEGSKA (reference sequence). Between the trimmed V and J ends, which lost 5 bases and 6 bases, there was a span of 8 bases. Here the CDR3 reads CSAGNPNEQFF. In nucleotides, the CDR3 is TGCAGTGCTGGAAACCCCAATGAGCAGTTCTTC.

This clone was seen a single time. V and J are TRBV28 and TRBJ1-4, with 10 bases aligning to TRBD1. Germline V gene data show CDR1 as MDHEN and CDR2 as SYDVKM. The length of the CDR3 is 14 residues. Trimming at V came to 8 bases and at J to 11 bases, leaving 11 bases not matched to a gene. Here the CDR3 DNA reads TGTGCCAGCCTTTCTCCGGACAGGGGGAATAAACTGTTTTTT. It specifies CASLSPDRGNKLFF.

The table lists this clone with a count of one. V gene TRBV28 combines with J gene TRBJ1-2, with D uncertain. V lost 3 bases to trimming and J lost 2 bases, with 7 bases between them. The CDR3 sequence is 13 residues long. Germline V CDR1 and CDR2: MDHEN, SYDVKM. The chain's CDR3 is CASSFGRNYGYTF. The CDR3 DNA reads TGTGCCAGCAGTTTTGGCAGAAACTATGGCTACACCTTC.

V usage is TRBV29-1 and J usage is TRBJ1-4, with D possibly TRBD1 on 5 matching bases. Germline CDR1 is SQVTM and CDR2 is ANQGSEA. The V end was cut by 0 bases, the J end by 8 bases, with 16 bases between. There are 15 residues in the CDR3. CDR3 sequence (DNA): TGCAGCGTTGAAGAGGGGACGGGGGGATGGGAAAAACTGTTTTTT. As protein: CSVEEGTGGWEKLFF.

The gene calls are TRBV25-1 and TRBJ1-3; D unresolved. V was shortened by 2 bases and J by 7 bases, with 15 bases between the two germline ends. There are 15 residues in the CDR3. The germline V gene has CDR1 MGHDK and CDR2 SYGVNS. CDR3 region: CASSEIGSLGNTIYF. CDR3 coding DNA: TGTGCCAGCAGTGAAATCGGAAGCCTGGGGAACACCATATATTTT.

This sequence joins TRBV19 and TRBJ2-6; D is ambiguous. Germline V lookup: CDR1 LNHDA, CDR2 SQIVND (reference sequence). The CDR3 is 15 amino acids. V lost 7 bases and J 0 bases, leaving 10 bases between the germline ends. The CDR3 spells CASNSLASGANVLTF. The CDR3 DNA is TGTGCCAGTAACTCCCTCGCCTCTGGGGCCAACGTCCTGACTTTC.

This chain uses TRBV7-3 with TRBJ2-1; 11 bases map to TRBD2. Germline CDR1 and CDR2: SGHTA and FQGTGA. The CDR3 is made up of 16 amino acids. The V segment lost 1 base and the J segment 6 bases; nucleotides outside the gene matches: 5. The CDR3 sequence: CASSLIAGGGRNEQFF. As DNA, the CDR3 is TGTGCCAGCAGCTTAATAGCGGGAGGGGGACGCAATGAGCAGTTCTTC.

The chain has TRBV29-1 and TRBJ1-2; tentatively, D is TRBD1 (6 bases). V lost 3 bases and J 7 bases, leaving 12 bases between the germline ends. CDR1 and CDR2 from the germline V gene are SQVTM and ANQGSEA. The CDR3 has 12 amino acids. CDR3 nucleotides: TGCAGCGTTGATTTATACAGGGTTGGCTACACCTTC. It yields the protein CSVDLYRVGYTF.

This chain links TRBV7-9 with TRBJ2-1, with D possibly being TRBD2 (6 bases). V was clipped by 4 bases and J by 7 bases, with 8 bases between them. Germline CDR1 is SEHNR and CDR2 is FQNEAQ (reference sequence). This CDR3 region has 12 residues. CDR3 in DNA: TGTGCCAGCAGCTGGAGGGGAAATGAGCAGTTCTTC. Encoded protein: CASSWRGNEQFF.

This chain uses TRBV11-2 with TRBJ2-6; possibly TRBD2 for D (6 bases). CDR3 length: 13 residues. CDR1 is SGHAT, CDR2 FQNNGV, per germline. V lost 5 bases and J 6 bases, leaving 8 bases between the germline ends. CDR3 residues: CASSPGVANVLTF. The CDR3 DNA reads TGTGCCAGCAGCCCGGGGGTGGCCAACGTCCTGACTTTC.

This clone was detected once. The chain carries TRBV9 and TRBJ2-2, with no clear D. Germline values: CDR1 SGDLS, CDR2 YYNGEE. The V end lost 1 base, the J end lost 6 bases, and 10 bases lay between the germline ends. The CDR3 loop spans 14 amino acids. The CDR3 region has the DNA TGTGCCAGCAGCGTACGCCCAGCGTCCGGGGAGCTGTTTTTT. This codes for CASSVRPASGELFF.

The chain employs TRBV30 and TRBJ2-7, with 7 bases aligning to TRBD1. J gave up 5 bases and V 5 bases, and 6 bases lay outside the gene matches. This CDR3 contains 12 residues. CDR1 and CDR2 (germline): GTSNPN, SVGIG (reference sequence). CDR3 coding DNA: TGTGCCTGGGGACAGGTCCAGGACGAGCAGTACTTC. It yields the protein CAWGQVQDEQYF. The variable domain in full, with the rest retrieved from reference TRBV30 and TRBJ2-7, is SQTIHQWPATLVQPVGSPLSLECTVEGTSNPNLYWYRQAAGRGLQLLFYSVGIGQISSEVPQNLSASRPQDRQFILSSKKLLLSDSGFYLCAWGQVQDEQYFGPGTRLTVT.

This clone was seen once. Different DNA sequences within this sample yield the same CDR3. The chain links TRBV7-6 to TRBJ2-5; D remains unclear. The J call is uncertain, as TRBJ2-7 better fits the DNA end. Germline CDR1 reads SGHVS; CDR2 reads FNYEAQ. The CDR3 spans 13 residues. The CDR3 loop reads CASSPGPNYEQYF. The CDR3 DNA reads as TGTGCCAGCAGCCCCGGGCCTAACTACGAGCAGTACTTC.